This record covers a single TCR beta chain. Antigen unknown. The data derive from a study of beta chain features in type 1 diabetes. Findings and limits, study-wide: Type 1 diabetes patients had moderately but significantly shorter TCRB CDR3s in all four CD4+ subsets.

Reverse transcription of all isolated RNA meant that expressed TCRB transcripts were sequenced. Clones were sequenced by immunoSEQ multiplex PCR, and TCRdb holds only the in-frame ones, with some missing. Among some 190,000 clones listed, 6.5% to 8.5% were seen once. Trimming took 6 bases from V and 5 from J; bases not matched to a gene: 11. Germline V gene lookup returns CDR1 MGHDK and CDR2 SYGVNS. The CDR3 is 15 residues long. This TCR came from a man aged 18 to 35 with type 1 diabetes. This chain joins TRBV25-1 and TRBJ2-5; 8 bases agree with TRBD1. The sample was central memory CD4+ T cells from blood. The CDR3 bases are TGTGCCAGCAGCGAGCTCCAGGGGGCGGGGGAGACCCAGTACTTC. Protein sequence: CASSELQGAGETQYF.